This T cell receptor (beta chain) was captured in a study of CXCR3-negative and CXCR3-positive naive CD8 T cells. Study-level background: Approximately 130 million TRB reads in total, about 1.5 +/- 0.3 million per library. Points from the study as a whole: Compared with CXCR3-negative naive cells, CXCR3-positive naive cells showed more hydrophobic TRB CDR3s. Both naive subsets showed comparably high diversity, and memory CD8+ cells showed much lower diversity.

To note about this clonotype: Its matching antigen is unknown.

This CDR3 region has 15 residues. Germline loops: CDR1 MDHEN, CDR2 SYDVKM. The method, 5' RACE with UMI labels, was used to prepare the TRB cDNA libraries. TCRdb processed the 5' RACE reads again and assigns one entry to each CDR3 protein, with no DNA. In total, the table holds 55,000 to 75,000 distinct CDR3 sequences. The rearrangement uses TRBV28 and TRBJ2-1; TCRdb picks TRBD2, but there is no DNA to check that call. The sample was naive CXCR3+ CD8+ T cells from blood. Subset here: CD45RO-CCR7+CD27+CD95- naive CD8+ T cells expressing CXCR3 (TNR3+). This sequence originates from a human donor in good health. Some clones in this sample may be carry-over from other donors' samples. The CDR3 here is CATHSQLAGYNEQFF.